The rows below give T cell receptor beta chains drawn from one sample of a study of HIV-infected patients and healthy controls. TCRdb reprocessed the 5' RACE reads via MiXCR and lists one record per CDR3 protein. The table shows around 16,000 distinct CDR3 sequences, with 9.4% occurring only once. Sequences were obtained from blood. These receptor sequences come from an adult in good health. Each CDR3 is given with its conserved first and last residue. A D gene is named only where the DNA matches it firmly. Clone sizes are given selectively: once, few, many, or a class where the clone is expanded.

V	size	J	D	CDR3	DNA
TRBV5-1	many	TRBJ2-1	TRBD2	CASSLTGGPYNEQFF	TGCGCCAGCAGCTTGACGGGAGGGCCTTACAATGAGCAGTTCTTC
TRBV2	-	TRBJ1-1	-	CASQDTGTEAFF	TGTGCCAGTCAGGACACCGGCACTGAAGCTTTCTTT
TRBV6-4	few	TRBJ2-2	-	CASSSNRESGELFF	TGTGCCAGCAGTAGTAACAGGGAGTCCGGGGAGCTGTTTTTT
TRBV29-1	medium-sized	TRBJ2-6	-	CSVGRAGANVLTF	TGCAGCGTTGGTAGGGCTGGGGCCAACGTCCTGACTTTC
TRBV5-1	few	TRBJ2-7	TRBD1	CASSFLPGQGAPERYEQYF	TGCGCCAGCAGCTTCTTACCGGGACAGGGGGCCCCTGAAAGATACGAGCAGTACTTC
TRBV6-2/TRBV6-3	many	TRBJ1-5	-	CASSYSKEGASNQPQHF	TGTGCCAGCAGTTACTCGAAAGAGGGAGCGAGCAATCAGCCCCAGCATTTT
TRBV20-1	medium-sized	TRBJ1-1	-	CSARDETEAFF	TGCAGTGCTAGAGATGAGACTGAAGCTTTCTTT
TRBV6-5	many	TRBJ2-1	TRBD2	CASSPGGIPAGEQFF	TGTGCCAGCAGTCCCGGGGGGATCCCAGCAGGTGAGCAGTTCTTC
TRBV19	-	TRBJ1-2	-	CASSTPRGAYGYTF	TGTGCCAGTAGTACCCCCCGTGGGGCCTATGGCTACACCTTC
TRBV3-1	few	TRBJ2-7	-	CASSQDRGSYEQYF	TGTGCCAGCAGCCAAGATCGTGGATCCTACGAGCAGTACTTC
TRBV6-6	-	TRBJ1-1	-	CASSSHLGETTEAFF	TGTGCCAGCAGTTCTCATTTGGGGGAGACCACTGAAGCTTTCTTT
TRBV20-1	many	TRBJ1-5	-	CSASWGEGREPQHF	TGCAGTGCTAGTTGGGGGGAGGGCCGGGAGCCCCAGCATTTT
TRBV5-1	many	TRBJ2-3	-	CASSPGLRTDTQYF	TGCGCCAGCAGCCCGGGACTCCGCACAGATACGCAGTATTTT
TRBV7-3	few	TRBJ2-2	-	CASSPSGYNTGELFF	TGTGCCAGCAGCCCCAGCGGCTATAACACCGGGGAGCTGTTTTTT
TRBV20-1	medium-sized	TRBJ2-1	-	CSARVKRGRTPYNEQFF	TGCAGTGCTAGAGTCAAGAGAGGGAGGACCCCCTACAATGAGCAGTTCTTC
TRBV6-2/TRBV6-3	-	TRBJ1-1	-	CASSYVSVNTEAFF	TGTGCCAGCAGTTACGTGTCGGTGAACACTGAAGCTTTCTTT
TRBV20-1	many	TRBJ1-1	-	CSAIEGANTEAFF	TGCAGTGCTATAGAAGGGGCTAACACTGAAGCTTTCTTT
TRBV11-2	many	TRBJ2-4	-	CASSPGPNDQNIQYF	TGTGCCAGCAGCCCGGGCCCGAATGATCAAAACATTCAGTACTTC
TRBV10-3	-	TRBJ1-3	-	CAISVQASSGNTIYF	TGTGCCATCAGTGTACAGGCGAGCTCTGGAAACACCATATATTTT
TRBV25-1	few	TRBJ1-2	-	CASSENRDKAGYTF	TGTGCCAGCAGTGAGAACCGGGACAAGGCAGGCTACACCTTC
TRBV2	few	TRBJ1-4	TRBD1	CASSPGGFEKLFF	TGTGCCAGCAGCCCAGGGGGATTCGAAAAACTGTTTTTT
TRBV6-2/TRBV6-3	many	TRBJ2-1	TRBD2	CASRGLAEGEQFF	TGTGCCAGCAGAGGACTAGCCGAAGGTGAGCAGTTCTTC
TRBV19	-	TRBJ2-3	-	CASSISSAPDTQYF	TGTGCCAGTAGTATATCAAGCGCGCCAGATACGCAGTATTTT
TRBV10-2	medium-sized	TRBJ2-5	-	CASSDVQGSQETQYF	TGCGCCAGCAGTGACGTTCAGGGATCCCAAGAGACCCAGTACTTC
TRBV7-6	many	TRBJ2-3	-	CASSRAGGTDTQYF	TGTGCCAGCAGCAGGGCCGGAGGGACAGATACGCAGTATTTT
TRBV29-1	medium-sized	TRBJ2-5	-	CSGVEVGETQYF	TGCAGCGGAGTAGAAGTTGGAGAGACCCAGTACTTC
TRBV7-9	few	TRBJ2-4	-	CASSPLTGTKNIQYF	TGTGCCAGCAGCCCCTTGACAGGAACTAAAAACATTCAGTACTTC
TRBV20-1	many	TRBJ2-4	-	CSAARIAKNIQYF	TGCAGTGCTGCACGGATAGCCAAAAACATTCAGTACTTC
TRBV6-5	many	TRBJ2-3	TRBD2	CASTPIAGVTDTQYF	TGTGCCAGCACCCCTATAGCGGGAGTCACAGATACGCAGTATTTT
TRBV7-9	many	TRBJ2-5	-	CASSLMYSLQETQYF	TGTGCCAGCAGCTTGATGTACAGCCTCCAAGAGACCCAGTACTTC
TRBV7-3	many	TRBJ2-5	-	CASSPFGTPISETQYF	TGTGCCAGCAGCCCCTTCGGGACCCCAATATCGGAGACCCAGTACTTC
TRBV7-2	-	TRBJ2-6	-	CASSLVSGANVLTF	TGTGCCAGCAGCTTAGTCTCTGGGGCCAACGTCCTGACTTTC
TRBV9	many	TRBJ2-2	TRBD2	CASSRTSGSNTGELFF	TGTGCCAGCAGCCGTACTAGCGGGTCTAACACCGGGGAGCTGTTTTTT
TRBV6-5	-	TRBJ2-3	TRBD2	CASGQGGRPITTDTQYF	TGTGCCAGCGGCCAGGGCGGGAGGCCCATTACCACAGATACGCAGTATTTT
TRBV10-2	many	TRBJ1-6	-	CASRLGGSYNSPLHF	TGCGCCAGCAGGCTCGGCGGCTCCTATAATTCACCCCTCCACTTT
TRBV29-1	many	TRBJ2-7	TRBD2	CSVEKLAGGPIGNEQYF	TGCAGCGTTGAAAAACTAGCGGGAGGGCCGATCGGCAACGAGCAGTACTTC
TRBV9	many	TRBJ2-7	TRBD1	CASSAGQASYEQYF	TGTGCCAGCAGCGCGGGACAGGCGAGCTACGAGCAGTACTTC
TRBV7-9	medium-sized	TRBJ1-4	TRBD1	CASSSGTASPPAEKLFF	TGTGCCAGCAGCTCCGGGACAGCCTCTCCCCCTGCTGAGAAACTGTTTTTT
TRBV7-2	many	TRBJ2-7	-	CASSSQGLEQYF	TGTGCCAGCAGCTCACAGGGCTTGGAGCAGTACTTC
TRBV6-6	many	TRBJ1-5	-	CASSYWGYVTGINQPQHF	TGTGCCAGCAGTTACTGGGGATATGTAACAGGGATCAATCAGCCCCAGCATTTT